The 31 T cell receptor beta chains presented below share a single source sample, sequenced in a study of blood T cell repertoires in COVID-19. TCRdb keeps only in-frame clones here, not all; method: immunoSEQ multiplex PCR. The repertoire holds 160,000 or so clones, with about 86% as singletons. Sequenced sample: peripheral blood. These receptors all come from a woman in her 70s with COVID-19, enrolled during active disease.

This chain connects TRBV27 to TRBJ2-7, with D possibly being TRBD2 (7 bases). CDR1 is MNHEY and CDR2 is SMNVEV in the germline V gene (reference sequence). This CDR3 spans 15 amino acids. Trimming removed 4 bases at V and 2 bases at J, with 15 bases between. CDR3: CASSYRGAPTYEQYF. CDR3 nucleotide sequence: TGTGCCAGCAGTTATCGGGGGGCCCCTACCTACGAGCAGTACTTC.

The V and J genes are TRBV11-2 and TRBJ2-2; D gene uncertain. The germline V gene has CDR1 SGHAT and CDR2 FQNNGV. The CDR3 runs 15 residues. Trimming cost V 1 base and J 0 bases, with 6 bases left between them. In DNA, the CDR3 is TGTGCCAGCAGCTTAGGGCAGACGAACACCGGGGAGCTGTTTTTT. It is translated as CASSLGQTNTGELFF.

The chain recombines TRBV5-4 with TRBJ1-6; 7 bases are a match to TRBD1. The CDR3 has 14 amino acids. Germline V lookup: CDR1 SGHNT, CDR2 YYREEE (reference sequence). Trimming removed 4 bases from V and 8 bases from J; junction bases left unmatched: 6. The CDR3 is CASSGMGQYSPLHF. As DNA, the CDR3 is TGTGCCAGCAGCGGTATGGGACAGTATTCACCCCTCCACTTT.

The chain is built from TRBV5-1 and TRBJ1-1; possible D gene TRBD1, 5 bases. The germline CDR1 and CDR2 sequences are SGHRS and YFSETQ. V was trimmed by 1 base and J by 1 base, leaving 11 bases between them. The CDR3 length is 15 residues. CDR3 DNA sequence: TGCGCCAGCAGCTTGTCTCCGGGGGGGAACACTGAAGCTTTCTTT. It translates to CASSLSPGGNTEAFF.

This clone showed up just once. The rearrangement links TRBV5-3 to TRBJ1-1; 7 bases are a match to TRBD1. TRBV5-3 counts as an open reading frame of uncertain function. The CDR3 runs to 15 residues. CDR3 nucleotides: TGTGCGCTATGGGACAGTGGGAGCATGAACACTGAAGCTTTCTTT. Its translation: CALWDSGSMNTEAFF.

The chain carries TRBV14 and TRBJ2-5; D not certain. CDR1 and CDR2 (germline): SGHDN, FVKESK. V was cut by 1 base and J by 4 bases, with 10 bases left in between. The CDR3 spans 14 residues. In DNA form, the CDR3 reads TGTGCCAGCAGCCAAGTGAAGTCTATAGAGACCCAGTACTTC. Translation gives CASSQVKSIETQYF.

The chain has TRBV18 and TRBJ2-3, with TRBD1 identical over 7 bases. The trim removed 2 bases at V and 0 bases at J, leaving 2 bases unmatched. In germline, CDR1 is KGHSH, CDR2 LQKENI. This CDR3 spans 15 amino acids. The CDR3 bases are TGTGCCAGCTCACCAGCGGACAGGAGCACAGATACGCAGTATTTT. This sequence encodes CASSPADRSTDTQYF.

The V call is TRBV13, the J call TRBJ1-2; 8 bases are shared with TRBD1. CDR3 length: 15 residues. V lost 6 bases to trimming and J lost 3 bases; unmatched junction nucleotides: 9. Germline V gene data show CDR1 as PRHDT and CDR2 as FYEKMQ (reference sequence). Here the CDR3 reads CASRGRQGADYGYTF. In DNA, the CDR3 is TGTGCCAGCAGAGGAAGGCAGGGGGCGGACTATGGCTACACCTTC.

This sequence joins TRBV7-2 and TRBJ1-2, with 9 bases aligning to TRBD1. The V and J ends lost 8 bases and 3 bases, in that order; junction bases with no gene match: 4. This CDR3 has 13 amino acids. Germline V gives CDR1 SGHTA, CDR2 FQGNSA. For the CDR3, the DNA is TGTGCCAGCGGGGACAGGGATTACTATGGCTACACCTTC. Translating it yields CASGDRDYYGYTF. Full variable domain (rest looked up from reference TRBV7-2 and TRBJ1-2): GAGVSQSPSNKVTEKGKDVELRCDPISGHTALYWYRQSLGQGLEFLIYFQGNSAPDKSGLPSDRFSAERTGGSVSTLTIQRTQQEDSAVYLCASGDRDYYGYTFGSGTRLTVV.

The CDR3: CASSPGLAVTYEQYF. The CDR3 nucleotides read TGTGCCAGCAGCCCGGGACTAGCGGTTACTTACGAGCAGTACTTC. The chain links TRBV5-6 to TRBJ2-7, with 11 bases lining up with TRBD2. This CDR3 has 15 amino acids. CDR1 SGHDT and CDR2 YYEEEE come from the germline V gene. Trimming removed 4 bases from V and 4 bases from J; junction bases left unmatched: 7.

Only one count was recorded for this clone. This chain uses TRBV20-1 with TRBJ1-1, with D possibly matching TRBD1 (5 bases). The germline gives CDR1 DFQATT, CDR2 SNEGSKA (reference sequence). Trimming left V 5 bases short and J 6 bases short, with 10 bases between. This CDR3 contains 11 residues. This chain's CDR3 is CSAAIGAEAFF. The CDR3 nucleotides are TGCAGTGCTGCGATAGGGGCTGAAGCTTTCTTT.

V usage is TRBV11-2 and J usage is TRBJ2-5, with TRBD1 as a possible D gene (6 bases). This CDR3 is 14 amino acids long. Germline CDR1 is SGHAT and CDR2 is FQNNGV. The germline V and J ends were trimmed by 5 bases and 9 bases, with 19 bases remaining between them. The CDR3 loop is CASSLPGAPGAQYF. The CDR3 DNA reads TGTGCCAGCAGCCTTCCCGGGGCCCCAGGGGCCCAGTACTTC.

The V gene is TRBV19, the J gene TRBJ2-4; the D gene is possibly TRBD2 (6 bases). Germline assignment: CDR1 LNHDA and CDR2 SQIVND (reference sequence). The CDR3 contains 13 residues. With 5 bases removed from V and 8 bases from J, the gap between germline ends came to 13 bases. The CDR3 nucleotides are TGTGCCAGTAGTCCGGGGGTTAGAGACATTCAGTACTTC. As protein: CASSPGVRDIQYF.

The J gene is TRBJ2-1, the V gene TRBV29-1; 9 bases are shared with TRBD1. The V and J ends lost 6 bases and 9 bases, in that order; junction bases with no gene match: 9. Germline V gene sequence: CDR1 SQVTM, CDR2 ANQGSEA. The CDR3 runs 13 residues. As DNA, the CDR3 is TGCAGCGTAGAGCGGGACAGGGACGGTGAGCAGTTCTTC. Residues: CSVERDRDGEQFF.

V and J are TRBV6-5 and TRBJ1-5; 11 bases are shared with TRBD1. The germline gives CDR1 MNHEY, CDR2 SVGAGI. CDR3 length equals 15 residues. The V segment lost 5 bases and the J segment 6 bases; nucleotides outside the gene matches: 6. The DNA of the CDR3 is TGTGCCAGCAGTCCGGACAGGGGGCTAGGTCAGCCCCAGCATTTT. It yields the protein CASSPDRGLGQPQHF.

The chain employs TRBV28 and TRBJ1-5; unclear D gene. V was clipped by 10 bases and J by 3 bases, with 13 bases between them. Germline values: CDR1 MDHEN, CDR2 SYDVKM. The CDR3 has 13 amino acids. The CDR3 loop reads CATSGGFNQPQHF. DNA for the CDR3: TGTGCCACCTCAGGCGGGTTCAATCAGCCCCAGCATTTT.

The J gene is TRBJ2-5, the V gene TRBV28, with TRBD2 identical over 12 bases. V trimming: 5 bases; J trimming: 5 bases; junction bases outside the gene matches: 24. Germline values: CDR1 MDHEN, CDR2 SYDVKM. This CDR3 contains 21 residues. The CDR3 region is CASSVLGASGGEPNSDETQYF. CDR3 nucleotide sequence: TGTGCCAGCAGTGTTCTCGGGGCTAGCGGGGGGGAACCGAATTCGGATGAGACCCAGTACTTC.

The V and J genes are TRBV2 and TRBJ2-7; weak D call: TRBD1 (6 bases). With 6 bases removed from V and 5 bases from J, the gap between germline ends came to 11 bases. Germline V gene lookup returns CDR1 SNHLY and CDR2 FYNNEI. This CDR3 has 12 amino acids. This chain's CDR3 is CASRYSGDEQYF. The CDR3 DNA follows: TGTGCCAGCAGATACTCAGGGGACGAGCAGTACTTC.

The CDR3 DNA reads TGCGCCAGCATTGGGGGCGGCCCCATATATTTT. As protein: CASIGGGPIYF. The J gene is TRBJ1-3, the V gene TRBV5-1, with D maybe TRBD1 (6 bases). CDR3 length equals 11 residues. Germline CDR1 SGHRS, CDR2 YFSETQ. Trimming removed 6 bases at V and 11 bases at J, with 12 bases between.

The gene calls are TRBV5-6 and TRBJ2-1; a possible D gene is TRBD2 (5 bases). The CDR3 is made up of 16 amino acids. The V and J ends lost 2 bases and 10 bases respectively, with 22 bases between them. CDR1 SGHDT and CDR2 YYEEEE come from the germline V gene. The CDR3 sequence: CASSLHPTDPSGEQFF. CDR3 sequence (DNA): TGTGCCAGCAGCTTACACCCGACGGATCCCTCGGGGGAGCAGTTCTTC. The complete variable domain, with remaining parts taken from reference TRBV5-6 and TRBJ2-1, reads DAGVTQSPTHLIKTRGQQVTLRCSPKSGHDTVSWYQQALGQGPQFIFQYYEEEERQRGNFPDRFSGHQFPNYSSELNVNALLLGDSALYLCASSLHPTDPSGEQFFGPGTRLTVL.

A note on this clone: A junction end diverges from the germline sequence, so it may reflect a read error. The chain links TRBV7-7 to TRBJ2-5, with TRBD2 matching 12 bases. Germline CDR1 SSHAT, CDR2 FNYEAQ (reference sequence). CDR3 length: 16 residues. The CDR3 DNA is TGTGCTAGCAGCTTTTCCCCTCTAGCGGGAGGGGAGACCCAGTACTTC. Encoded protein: CASSFSPLAGGETQYF. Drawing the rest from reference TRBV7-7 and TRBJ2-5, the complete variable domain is GAGVSQSPRYKVTKRGQDVTLRCDPISSHATLYWYQQALGQGPEFLTYFNYEAQPDKSGLPSDRFSAERPEGSISTLTIQRTEQRDSAMYRCASSFSPLAGGETQYFGPGTRLLVL.

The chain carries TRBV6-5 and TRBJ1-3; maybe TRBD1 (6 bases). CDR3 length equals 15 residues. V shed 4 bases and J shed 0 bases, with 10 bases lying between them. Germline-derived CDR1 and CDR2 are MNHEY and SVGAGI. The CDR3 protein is CASSWPGASGNTIYF. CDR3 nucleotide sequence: TGTGCCAGCAGTTGGCCAGGGGCCTCTGGAAACACCATATATTTT.

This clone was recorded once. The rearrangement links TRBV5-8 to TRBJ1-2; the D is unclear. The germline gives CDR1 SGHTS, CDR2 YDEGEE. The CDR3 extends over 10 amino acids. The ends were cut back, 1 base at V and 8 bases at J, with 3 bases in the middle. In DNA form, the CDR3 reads TGTGCCAGCAGCTTGCAGGGCTACACCTTC. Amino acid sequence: CASSLQGYTF.

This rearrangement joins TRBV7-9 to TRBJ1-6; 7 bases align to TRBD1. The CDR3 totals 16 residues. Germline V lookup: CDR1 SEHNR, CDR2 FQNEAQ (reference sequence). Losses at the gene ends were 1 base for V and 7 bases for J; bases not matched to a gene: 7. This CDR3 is CASSLGEDRPNSPLHF. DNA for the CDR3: TGTGCCAGCAGCTTAGGCGAGGACAGGCCCAATTCACCCCTCCACTTT.

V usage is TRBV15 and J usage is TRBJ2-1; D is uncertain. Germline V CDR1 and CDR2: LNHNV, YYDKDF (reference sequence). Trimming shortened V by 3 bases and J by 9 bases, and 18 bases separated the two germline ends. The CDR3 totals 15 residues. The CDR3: CATSSDLLLGGEQFF. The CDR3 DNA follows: TGTGCCACCAGCAGTGACTTATTACTCGGCGGTGAGCAGTTCTTC.

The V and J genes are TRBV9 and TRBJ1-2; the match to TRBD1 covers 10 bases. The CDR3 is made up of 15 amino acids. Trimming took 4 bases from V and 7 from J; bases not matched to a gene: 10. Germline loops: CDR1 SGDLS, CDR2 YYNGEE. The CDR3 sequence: CASSLQPGQGTGYTF. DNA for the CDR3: TGTGCCAGCAGCCTTCAACCGGGACAGGGGACTGGCTACACCTTC.

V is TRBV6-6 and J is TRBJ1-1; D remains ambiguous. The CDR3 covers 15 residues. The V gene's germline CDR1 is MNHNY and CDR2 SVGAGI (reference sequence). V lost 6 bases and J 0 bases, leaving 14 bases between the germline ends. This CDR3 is CASSPPSPVNTEAFF. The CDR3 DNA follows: TGTGCCAGCAGCCCCCCGAGCCCGGTGAACACTGAAGCTTTCTTT.

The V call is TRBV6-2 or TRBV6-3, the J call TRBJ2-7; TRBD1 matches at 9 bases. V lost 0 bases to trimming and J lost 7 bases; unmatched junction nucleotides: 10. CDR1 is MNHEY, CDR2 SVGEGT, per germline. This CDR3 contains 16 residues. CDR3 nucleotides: TGTGCCAGCAGTTACTCACCCGGGACAGGGACGGAAGAGCAGTACTTC. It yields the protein CASSYSPGTGTEEQYF.

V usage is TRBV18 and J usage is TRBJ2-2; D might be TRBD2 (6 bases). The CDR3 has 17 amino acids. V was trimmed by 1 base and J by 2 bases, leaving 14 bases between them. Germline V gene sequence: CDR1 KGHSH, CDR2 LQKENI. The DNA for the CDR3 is TGTGCCAGCTCACCACGCTTTGGGGGGATAAACACCGGGGAGCTGTTTTTT. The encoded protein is CASSPRFGGINTGELFF.

CDR3 amino acids: CASSFQGGYGYTF. CDR3 DNA: TGTGCCAGCAGTTTCCAGGGCGGCTATGGCTACACCTTC. This sequence joins TRBV6-5 and TRBJ1-2, with D possibly TRBD1 on 5 matching bases. CDR1 is MNHEY and CDR2 is SVGAGI in the germline V gene. V lost 4 bases and J lost 4, with 10 bases in between. The CDR3 totals 13 residues.

The CDR3 sequence: CASSWGESEQYF. DNA for the CDR3: TGTGCCAGTAGTTGGGGGGAAAGCGAGCAGTACTTC. V is TRBV19 and J is TRBJ2-7; D possibly corresponds to TRBD2 (6 bases). The CDR3 extends over 12 amino acids. Trimming stripped 5 bases from V and 6 bases from J, with 11 bases between. Germline V CDR1 and CDR2: LNHDA, SQIVND (reference sequence).